This TCR beta chain was recovered during a study of long-term antiretroviral therapy in people with HIV. General study findings and limits: Among HIV repertoires, CDR3 length ranges were narrower than those of controls.

The samples, holding 1-10 million cryopreserved PBMC, were thawed before DNA extraction was carried out. About this clone: Its antigen is undetermined.

V dropped 7 bases and J dropped 6 bases, with 13 bases sitting between them. This CDR3 spans 13 amino acids. Germline CDR1 and CDR2: MNHNS and SASEGT. At survey level, the immunoSEQ assay was run in its v3.0 version. Data came from immunoSEQ multiplex PCR; TCRdb stores just in-frame clones and leaves some out. The table includes 25,000 or so clones, around four fifths detected once. V is TRBV6-1 and J is TRBJ2-1; D ambiguous. The specimen was unsorted PBMCs, collected 3 years after starting antiretroviral therapy. The clonotype was recovered from a man younger than 30 with HIV. CDR3 coding DNA: TGTGCCAGCACCGGAACCGGAAGCAATGAGCAGTTCTTC. It translates to CASTGTGSNEQFF.